This TCR beta chain came from a study of beta chain features in type 1 diabetes. Study findings and constraints: Sequencing used cDNA, and cells with high TCR expression could therefore be over-represented.

This clone was seen ten or more times. Its antigen is not identified. The CDR3 is 13 residues long. Losses at the gene ends were 3 bases for V and 7 bases for J; bases not matched to a gene: 5. The germline V gene encodes CDR1 SGHRS and CDR2 YFSETQ. Expressed TCRB transcripts were sequenced, since all the RNA that had been isolated was reverse transcribed. Sequencing used immunoSEQ multiplex PCR; TCRdb keeps in-frame clones, though not all of them. This repertoire shows 160,000 or so clones, approximately 10% found once; its top ten account for around 2.1%. The chain joins TRBV5-1 to TRBJ1-1; 8 nucleotides line up with TRBD1. This clonotype was sampled from a young man in good health. The source material was central memory CD4+ T cells from blood. The CDR3 DNA follows: TGCGCCAGCAGCTGGGGTGGACAGGGTGAAGCTTTCTTT. This sequence encodes CASSWGGQGEAFF.